Presented here are 2 T cell receptor beta chains from one specimen sequenced in a study of blood T cell repertoires in COVID-19. Clones were sequenced by immunoSEQ multiplex PCR, and TCRdb holds only the in-frame ones, with some missing. The sample yields 73,000 or so clones, about nine tenths seen once. Sequencing was performed on peripheral blood. The source is a young man with acute or convalescent COVID-19.

Only one count was recorded for this clone. The chain joins TRBV6-1 to TRBJ2-7, with a tentative D call TRBD1 (6 bases). This CDR3 comprises 15 residues. Trimming removed 1 base from V and 0 bases from J, with 10 bases in between. In germline, CDR1 is MNHNS, CDR2 SASEGT. This CDR3 reads CASSEGQDSSYEQYF. In nucleotides, the CDR3 is TGTGCCAGCAGTGAAGGACAGGATAGCTCCTACGAGCAGTACTTC.

The chain employs TRBV19 and TRBJ2-2; D possibly corresponds to TRBD2 (6 bases). Trimming pared 1 base from V and 2 bases from J, leaving 8 bases between. The germline gives CDR1 LNHDA, CDR2 SQIVND (reference sequence). This CDR3 is built from 15 residues. The CDR3 region is CASSIVTRNTGELFF. The CDR3, as DNA: TGTGCCAGTAGTATAGTGACTAGAAACACCGGGGAGCTGTTTTTT.